This paragraph reports one TCR beta chain. It was with a sample-barcoded 5' primer and a J-beta primer mix that a second PCR of roughly 7 to 12 cycles was run. TCRdb reprocessed the 5' RACE reads with MiXCR, giving one entry per CDR3 protein. This sample has approximately 1,700,000 distinct CDR3 sequences, with about 39% found just once. This entry belongs to a study of blood T cells in healthy people across ages. CDR1 SGDLS and CDR2 YYNGEE come from the germline V gene. The CDR3 loop spans 16 amino acids. After removal of 4 bases from V and 7 bases from J, the junction contained 12 bases not matched to a gene. Peripheral blood, about 10 milliliters per donor, was collected.

The genes are TRBV9 and TRBJ2-1, with 9 bases that match TRBD2. The source material was blood. The sequence was collected from a human donor in good health. CDR3 bases: TGTGCCAGCAGCCCCCGAGGAGGGCGGGGGGGAAATGAGCAGTTCTTC. Amino acids: CASSPRGGRGGNEQFF.